Listed below are T cell receptor beta chains from one sample, sequenced in a study of T-cell memory formation after mild COVID-19. Each CDR3 protein gets one entry after TCRdb re-called the 5' RACE reads with MiXCR. The sample has 300,000 to 400,000 distinct CDR3 sequences, 28% seen once; the top ten hold approximately 15%. The sequenced sample was PBMCs or a T cell subset sorted from them (not recorded which). The source of these receptors is an adult woman who had mild COVID-19 (a few samples of this study predate the infection). Cell type and time point are not known. Each CDR3 is given with its conserved first and last residue. The D gene is left open where the match is weak. Only some rows state a clone size, as once, few, many or a class for expanded clones.

clone_size	v_call	j_call	d_call	cdr3_aa	cdr3_nt
NA	TRBV7-8	TRBJ2-1	TRBD2	CASSLILAGGHNEQFF	TGTGCCAGCAGCTTAATCCTAGCGGGAGGGCACAATGAGCAGTTCTTC
NA	TRBV20-1	TRBJ2-1	TRBD1	CSARVHRDRVSNEQFF	TGCAGTGCTAGAGTCCATCGGGACAGGGTTTCCAATGAGCAGTTCTTC
NA	TRBV5-1	TRBJ2-1	TRBD2	CASSSAGSSYNEQFF	TGCGCCAGCAGCTCAGCGGGATCCTCCTACAATGAGCAGTTCTTC
NA	TRBV30	TRBJ1-5	TRBD1	CAWREKSRGDQPQHF	TGTGCCTGGAGGGAAAAAAGCAGGGGGGATCAGCCCCAGCATTTT
NA	TRBV29-1	TRBJ2-7	TRBD1	CSAIPGQGLYEQYF	TGCAGCGCTATACCGGGACAGGGACTGTACGAGCAGTACTTC
few	TRBV14	TRBJ2-5	NA	CASRRGARGAAETQYF	TGTGCCAGCAGACGAGGGGCAAGGGGGGCTGCGGAGACCCAGTACTTC
NA	TRBV20-1	TRBJ2-7	TRBD1	CSARALGQGGQEQYF	TGCAGTGCTAGAGCATTGGGACAGGGAGGTCAAGAGCAGTACTTC
few	TRBV12-3/TRBV12-4	TRBJ2-1	TRBD2	CASGRDNEQFF	TGTGCCAGCGGGAGGGATAATGAGCAGTTCTTC
NA	TRBV24-1	TRBJ2-2	NA	CATSDFPTGELFF	TGTGCCACCAGTGATTTCCCGACCGGGGAGCTGTTTTTT
few	TRBV6-5	TRBJ1-2	TRBD1	CASSYRRDRSYGYTF	TGTGCCAGCAGTTACCGGAGGGACAGATCTTATGGCTACACCTTC
NA	TRBV19	TRBJ2-1	TRBD2	CASSALAADNEQFF	TGTGCCAGTAGTGCCCTAGCGGCCGACAATGAGCAGTTCTTC
NA	TRBV14	TRBJ1-1	NA	CASSQGRVTEAFF	TGTGCCAGCAGCCAGGGAAGGGTCACTGAAGCTTTCTTT
many	TRBV5-1	TRBJ2-7	NA	CASSYPGAYEQYF	TGCGCCAGCAGCTACCCGGGGGCCTACGAGCAGTACTTC
NA	TRBV4-3	TRBJ2-1	TRBD2	CASSQAWGASGTNEQFF	TGCGCCAGCAGCCAAGCCTGGGGTGCTAGCGGGACCAATGAGCAGTTCTTC
NA	TRBV24-1	TRBJ1-2	NA	CATSDLEGSNYGYTF	TGTGCCACCAGTGATTTGGAGGGAAGCAACTATGGCTACACCTTC
medium-sized	TRBV24-1	TRBJ2-3	TRBD2	CATSDPRGYGDTQYF	TGTGCCACCAGTGATCCGCGGGGGTACGGAGATACGCAGTATTTT
few	TRBV7-2	TRBJ1-1	NA	CASSFDTTTEAFF	TGTGCCAGCAGCTTTGATACAACCACTGAAGCTTTCTTT
NA	TRBV12-3/TRBV12-4	TRBJ2-2	NA	CASSLAHTGELFF	TGTGCCAGCAGTTTAGCTCACACCGGGGAGCTGTTTTTT
NA	TRBV6-2/TRBV6-3	TRBJ2-2	NA	CASSYEAVDTGELFF	TGTGCCAGCAGTTACGAGGCAGTAGACACCGGGGAGCTGTTTTTT
NA	TRBV9	TRBJ2-3	TRBD2	CASSPQASGGYTDTQYF	TGTGCCAGCAGCCCTCAGGCTAGCGGGGGTTACACAGATACGCAGTATTTT
NA	TRBV18	TRBJ2-2	TRBD1	CASSPPKGQGSTGELFF	TGTGCCAGCTCACCTCCCAAGGGACAGGGGTCAACCGGGGAGCTGTTTTTT
NA	TRBV2	TRBJ2-1	NA	CASNGAELHEQFF	TGTGCCAGCAATGGAGCGGAACTCCATGAGCAGTTCTTC
once	TRBV7-9	TRBJ2-3	NA	CASSSRPGTGTDTQYF	TGTGCCAGCAGCTCTAGACCCGGGACTGGCACAGATACGCAGTATTTT
NA	TRBV7-2	TRBJ1-2	TRBD1	CASSPSGTANYGYTF	TGTGCCAGCAGCCCCTCCGGGACAGCGAACTATGGCTACACCTTC
NA	TRBV18	TRBJ2-3	NA	CASSPWRDDTQYF	TGTGCCAGCTCACCATGGAGGGACGATACGCAGTATTTT
NA	TRBV4-3	TRBJ2-7	TRBD2	CASSQDPAGAEYEQYF	TGCGCCAGCAGCCAAGATCCCGCGGGAGCAGAGTACGAGCAGTACTTC
NA	TRBV5-1	TRBJ2-1	NA	CASSLVPGSVDEQFF	TGCGCCAGCAGCTTGGTACCCGGGAGTGTAGATGAGCAGTTCTTC
NA	TRBV11-3	TRBJ2-1	NA	CASSPGKGNEQFF	TGTGCCAGCAGCCCGGGGAAAGGCAATGAGCAGTTCTTC
NA	TRBV12-3/TRBV12-4	TRBJ2-3	TRBD2	CASSLASGSTQYF	TGTGCCAGCAGTTTAGCTAGCGGGTCGACGCAGTATTTT
NA	TRBV7-8	TRBJ1-5	NA	CASSDHNQPQHF	TGTGCCAGTTCAGATCACAATCAGCCCCAGCATTTT
few	TRBV20-1	TRBJ2-3	TRBD2	CSARDGRAGADTQYF	TGCAGTGCTAGAGATGGGAGGGCCGGCGCAGATACGCAGTATTTT
NA	TRBV12-3/TRBV12-4	TRBJ2-3	TRBD2	CASSLPRLAEDTQYF	TGTGCCAGCAGTTTACCTCGACTAGCTGAAGATACGCAGTATTTT
NA	TRBV4-3	TRBJ1-1	TRBD1	CASSQVQGFTEAFF	TGCGCCAGCAGCCAAGTACAGGGGTTCACTGAAGCTTTCTTT
NA	TRBV5-1	TRBJ2-7	TRBD1	CASRHGTGTTYEQYF	TGCGCCAGCAGACACGGGACAGGGACGACCTACGAGCAGTACTTC
NA	TRBV5-1	TRBJ1-2	NA	CASSGLQGPRGYTF	TGCGCCAGCAGCGGACTACAGGGCCCTCGGGGCTACACCTTC
few	TRBV12-3/TRBV12-4	TRBJ2-1	NA	CASSNLALVHSEQFF	TGTGCCAGCAGCAACCTAGCGTTAGTGCATAGTGAGCAGTTCTTC
few	TRBV10-3	TRBJ1-2	NA	CAIRAVYGYTF	TGTGCCATCAGGGCCGTCTATGGCTACACCTTC